This TCR beta chain was obtained from a study of molecular identifiers for immune sequencing clone quantification. This clonotype was detected a few times. What it binds is not known. Study-wide points: Sharing of a barcode by identical TCR molecules could cause highly expanded clone sizes to be underestimated.

One entry per CDR3 protein results from TCRdb running MiXCR on the PCR reads. The repertoire holds about 97,000 distinct CDR3 sequences, with roughly 24% as singletons. The sequence came from a human donor in good health. Some libraries in this study had Jurkat cell RNA spiked in. Sample: naive CD8+ T cells from blood, with Jurkat cell RNA spiked in. Noted subset: FACS-sorted CD8+CD4-CCR7+CD45RA+ naive T cells.

CDR3 bases: TGTGCCAGCAGCGCGTCCTACGAGCAGTACTTC. It is translated as CASSASYEQYF. The rearrangement uses TRBV7-9 and TRBJ2-7, with D uncertain. Trimming cost V 5 bases and J 1 base, with 3 bases left between them. Per the germline V gene, CDR1 is SEHNR and CDR2 is FQNEAQ (reference sequence). The CDR3 is made up of 11 amino acids.